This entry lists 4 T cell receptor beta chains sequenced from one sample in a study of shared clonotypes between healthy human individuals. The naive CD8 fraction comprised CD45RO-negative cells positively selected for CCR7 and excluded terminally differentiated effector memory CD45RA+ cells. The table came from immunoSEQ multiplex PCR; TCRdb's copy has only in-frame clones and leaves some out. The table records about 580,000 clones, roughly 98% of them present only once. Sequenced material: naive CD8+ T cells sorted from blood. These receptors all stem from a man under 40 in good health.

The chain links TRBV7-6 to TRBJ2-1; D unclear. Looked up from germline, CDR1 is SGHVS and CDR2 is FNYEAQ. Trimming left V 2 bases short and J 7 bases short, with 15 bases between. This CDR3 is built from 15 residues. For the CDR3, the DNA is TGTGCCAGCAGCTTATGGGCTCCCGACCGGAATGAGCAGTTCTTC. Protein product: CASSLWAPDRNEQFF.

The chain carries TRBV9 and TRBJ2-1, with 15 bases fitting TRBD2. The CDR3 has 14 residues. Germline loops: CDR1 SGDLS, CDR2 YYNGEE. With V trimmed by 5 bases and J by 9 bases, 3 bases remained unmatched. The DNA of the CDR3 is TGTGCCAGCAGTGGACTAGCGGGAGGGTTTGAGCAGTTCTTC. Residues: CASSGLAGGFEQFF.

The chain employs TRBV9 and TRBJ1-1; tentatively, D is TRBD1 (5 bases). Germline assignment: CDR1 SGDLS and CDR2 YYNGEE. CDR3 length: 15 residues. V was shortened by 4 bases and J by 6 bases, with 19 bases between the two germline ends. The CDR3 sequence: CASSPRPTLGAEAFF. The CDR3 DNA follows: TGTGCCAGCAGCCCCCGGCCCACCTTAGGGGCTGAAGCTTTCTTT.

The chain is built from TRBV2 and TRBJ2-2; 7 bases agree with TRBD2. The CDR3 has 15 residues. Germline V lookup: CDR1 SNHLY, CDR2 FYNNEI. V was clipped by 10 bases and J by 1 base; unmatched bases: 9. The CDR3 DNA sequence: TGTGCCACCCTTGGGCCGGGAGGGAACACCGGGGAGCTGTTTTTT. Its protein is CATLGPGGNTGELFF.